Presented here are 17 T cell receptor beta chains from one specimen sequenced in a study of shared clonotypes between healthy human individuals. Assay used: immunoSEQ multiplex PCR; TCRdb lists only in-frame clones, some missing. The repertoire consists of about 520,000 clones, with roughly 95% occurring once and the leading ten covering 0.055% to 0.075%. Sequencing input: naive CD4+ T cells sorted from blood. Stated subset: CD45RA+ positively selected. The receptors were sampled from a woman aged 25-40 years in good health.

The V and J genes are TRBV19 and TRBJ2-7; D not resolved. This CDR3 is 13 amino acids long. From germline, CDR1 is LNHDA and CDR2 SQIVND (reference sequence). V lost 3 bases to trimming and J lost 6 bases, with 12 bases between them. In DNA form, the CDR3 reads TGTGCCAGTAGTATCCCCCGTTCAGGCGAGCAGTACTTC. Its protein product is CASSIPRSGEQYF.

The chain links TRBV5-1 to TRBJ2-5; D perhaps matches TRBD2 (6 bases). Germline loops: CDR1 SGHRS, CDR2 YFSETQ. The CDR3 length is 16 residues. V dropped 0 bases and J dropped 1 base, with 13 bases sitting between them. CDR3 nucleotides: TGCGCCAGCAGCTTGGTGGCTAGCGCTCGCCAAGAGACCCAGTACTTC. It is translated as CASSLVASARQETQYF. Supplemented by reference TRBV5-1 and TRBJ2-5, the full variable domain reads KAGVTQTPRYLIKTRGQQVTLSCSPISGHRSVSWYQQTPGQGLQFLFEYFSETQRNKGNFPGRFSGRQFSNSRSEMNVSTLELGDSALYLCASSLVASARQETQYFGPGTRLLVL.

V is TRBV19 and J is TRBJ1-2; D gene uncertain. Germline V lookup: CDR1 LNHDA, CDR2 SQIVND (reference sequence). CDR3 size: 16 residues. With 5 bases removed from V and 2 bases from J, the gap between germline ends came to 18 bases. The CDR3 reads CASSPFGLRENYGYTF. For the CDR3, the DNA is TGTGCCAGTAGTCCATTTGGGCTGCGAGAGAACTATGGCTACACCTTC.

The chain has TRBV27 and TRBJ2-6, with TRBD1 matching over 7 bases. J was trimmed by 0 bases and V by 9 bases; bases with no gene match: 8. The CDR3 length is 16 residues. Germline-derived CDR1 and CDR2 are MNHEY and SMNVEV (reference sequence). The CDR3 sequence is CASTGQISSGANVLTF. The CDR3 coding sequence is TGTGCCAGTACGGGACAGATAAGCTCTGGGGCCAACGTCCTGACTTTC.

CDR3 sequence (DNA): TGTGCCAGCAGCTCGGGACAGGGGGCGGTAAATCAGCCCCAGCATTTT. Encoded protein: CASSSGQGAVNQPQHF. The genes are TRBV7-8 and TRBJ1-5; 12 bases match TRBD1. The germline CDR1 and CDR2 sequences are SGHVS and FQNEAQ. J lost 4 bases, V lost 4 bases, and 5 bases had no gene match. The CDR3 extends over 16 amino acids.

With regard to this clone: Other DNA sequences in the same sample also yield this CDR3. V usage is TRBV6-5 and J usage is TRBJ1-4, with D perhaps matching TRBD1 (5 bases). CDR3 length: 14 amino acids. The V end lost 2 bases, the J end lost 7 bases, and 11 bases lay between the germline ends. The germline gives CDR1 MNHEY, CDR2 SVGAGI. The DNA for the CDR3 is TGTGCCAGCAGTTACGGTCAGGGTAGTGAAAAACTGTTTTTT. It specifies CASSYGQGSEKLFF.

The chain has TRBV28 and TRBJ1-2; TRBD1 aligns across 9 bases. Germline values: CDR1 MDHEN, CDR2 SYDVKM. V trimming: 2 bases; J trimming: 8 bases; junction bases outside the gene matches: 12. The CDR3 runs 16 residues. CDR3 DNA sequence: TGTGCCAGCAGTTTAGTTGGTGGGGGACAGGGTGTCGGCTACACCTTC. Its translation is CASSLVGGGQGVGYTF.

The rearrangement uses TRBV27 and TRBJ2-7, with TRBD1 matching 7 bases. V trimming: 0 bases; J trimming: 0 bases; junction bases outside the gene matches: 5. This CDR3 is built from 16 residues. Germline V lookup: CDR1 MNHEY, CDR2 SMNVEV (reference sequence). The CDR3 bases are TGTGCCAGCAGTTTATCGAGGGCAGGGGGCTCCTACGAGCAGTACTTC. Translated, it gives CASSLSRAGGSYEQYF.

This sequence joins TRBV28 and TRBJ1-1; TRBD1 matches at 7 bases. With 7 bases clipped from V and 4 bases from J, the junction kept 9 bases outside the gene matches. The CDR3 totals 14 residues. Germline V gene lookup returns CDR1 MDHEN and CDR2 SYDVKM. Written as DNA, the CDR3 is TGTGCCAGCAACTTAGCGGCAGGGGGCACTGAAGCTTTCTTT. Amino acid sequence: CASNLAAGGTEAFF. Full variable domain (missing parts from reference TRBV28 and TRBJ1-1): DVKVTQSSRYLVKRTGEKVFLECVQDMDHENMFWYRQDPGLGLRLIYFSYDVKMKEKGDIPEGYSVSREKKERFSLILESASTNQTSMYLCASNLAAGGTEAFFGQGTRLTVV.

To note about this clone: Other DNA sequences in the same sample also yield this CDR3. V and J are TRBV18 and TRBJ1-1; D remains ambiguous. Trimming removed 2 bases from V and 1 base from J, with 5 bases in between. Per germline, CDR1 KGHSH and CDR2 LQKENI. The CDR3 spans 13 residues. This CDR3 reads CASSPSENTEAFF. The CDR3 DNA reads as TGTGCCAGCTCACCATCGGAGAACACTGAAGCTTTCTTT.

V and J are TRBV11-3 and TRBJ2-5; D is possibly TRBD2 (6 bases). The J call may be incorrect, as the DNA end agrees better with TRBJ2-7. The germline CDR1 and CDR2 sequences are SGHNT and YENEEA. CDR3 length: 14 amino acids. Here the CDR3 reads CASSLGDLHYEQYF. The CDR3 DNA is TGTGCCAGCAGCTTGGGGGACTTGCACTACGAGCAGTACTTC.

The CDR3 DNA sequence: TGTGCCAGCATGGATTCCACAGGGGCCACTGAAGCTTTCTTT. Protein sequence: CASMDSTGATEAFF. The chain employs TRBV6-1 and TRBJ1-1, with TRBD1 identical over 7 bases. V was pared by 7 bases and J by 4 bases, with 9 bases of the junction left unmatched. CDR1 is MNHNS, CDR2 SASEGT, per germline. The CDR3 length is 14 residues.

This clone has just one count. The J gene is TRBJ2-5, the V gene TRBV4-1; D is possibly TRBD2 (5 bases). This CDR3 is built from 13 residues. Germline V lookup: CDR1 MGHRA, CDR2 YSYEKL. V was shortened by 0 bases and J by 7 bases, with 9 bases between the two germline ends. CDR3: CASSQEVGVTQYF. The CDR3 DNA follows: TGCGCCAGCAGCCAAGAAGTCGGGGTGACCCAGTACTTC.

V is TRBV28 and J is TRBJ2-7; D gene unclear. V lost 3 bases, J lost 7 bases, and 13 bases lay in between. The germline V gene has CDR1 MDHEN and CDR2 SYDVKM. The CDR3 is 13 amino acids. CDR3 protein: CASSFSLGGEQYF. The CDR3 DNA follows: TGTGCCAGCAGTTTTTCCCTGGGTGGTGAGCAGTACTTC.

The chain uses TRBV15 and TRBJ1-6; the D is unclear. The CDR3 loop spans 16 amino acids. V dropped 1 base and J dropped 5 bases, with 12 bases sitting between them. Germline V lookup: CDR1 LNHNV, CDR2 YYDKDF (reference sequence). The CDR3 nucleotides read TGTGCCACCAGCAGAGCGGGTTCCCTAGATAATTCACCCCTCCACTTT. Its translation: CATSRAGSLDNSPLHF.

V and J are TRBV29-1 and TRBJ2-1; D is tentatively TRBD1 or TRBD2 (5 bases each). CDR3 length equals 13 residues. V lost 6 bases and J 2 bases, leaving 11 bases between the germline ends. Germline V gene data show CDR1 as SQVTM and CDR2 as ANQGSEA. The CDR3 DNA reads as TGCAGCGTAGGGGAGAGCCCCTACAATGAGCAGTTCTTC. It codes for CSVGESPYNEQFF.

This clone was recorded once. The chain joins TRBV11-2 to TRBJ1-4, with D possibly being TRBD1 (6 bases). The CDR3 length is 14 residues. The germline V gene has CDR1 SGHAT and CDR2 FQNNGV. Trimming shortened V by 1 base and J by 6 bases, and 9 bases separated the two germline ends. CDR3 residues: CASSLVQGYEKLFF. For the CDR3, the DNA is TGTGCCAGCAGCTTAGTACAGGGCTATGAAAAACTGTTTTTT. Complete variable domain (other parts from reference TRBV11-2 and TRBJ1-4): EAGVAQSPRYKIIEKRQSVAFWCNPISGHATLYWYQQILGQGPKLLIQFQNNGVVDDSQLPKDRFSAERLKGVDSTLKIQPAKLEDSAVYLCASSLVQGYEKLFFGSGTQLSVL.